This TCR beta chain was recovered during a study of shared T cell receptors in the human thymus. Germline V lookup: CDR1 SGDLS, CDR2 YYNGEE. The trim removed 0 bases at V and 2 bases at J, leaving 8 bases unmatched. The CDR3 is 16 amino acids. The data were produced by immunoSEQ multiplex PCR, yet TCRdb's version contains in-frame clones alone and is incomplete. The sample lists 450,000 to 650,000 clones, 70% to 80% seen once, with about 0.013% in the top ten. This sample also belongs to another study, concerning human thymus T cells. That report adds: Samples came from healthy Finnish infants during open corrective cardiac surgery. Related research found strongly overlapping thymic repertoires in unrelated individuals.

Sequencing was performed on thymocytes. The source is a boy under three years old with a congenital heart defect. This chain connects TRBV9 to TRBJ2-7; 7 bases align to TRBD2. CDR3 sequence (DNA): TGTGCCAGCAGCGTAGGGGTAGGGACTAATACCTACGAGCAGTACTTC. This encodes CASSVGVGTNTYEQYF.